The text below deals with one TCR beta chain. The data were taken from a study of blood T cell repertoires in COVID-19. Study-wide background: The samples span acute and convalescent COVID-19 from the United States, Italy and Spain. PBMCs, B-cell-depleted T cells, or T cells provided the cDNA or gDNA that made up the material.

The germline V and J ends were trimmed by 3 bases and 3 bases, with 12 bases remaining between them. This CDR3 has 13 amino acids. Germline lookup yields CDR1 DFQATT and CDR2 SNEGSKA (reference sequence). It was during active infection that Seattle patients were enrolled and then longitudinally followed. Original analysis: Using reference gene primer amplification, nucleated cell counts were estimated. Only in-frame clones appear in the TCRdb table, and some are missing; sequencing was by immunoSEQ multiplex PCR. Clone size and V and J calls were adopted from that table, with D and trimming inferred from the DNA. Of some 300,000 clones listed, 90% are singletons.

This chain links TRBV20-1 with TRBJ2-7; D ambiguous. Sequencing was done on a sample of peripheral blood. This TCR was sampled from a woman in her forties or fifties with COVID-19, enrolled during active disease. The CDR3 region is CSASVGQFYEQYF. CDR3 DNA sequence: TGCAGTGCTAGTGTGGGCCAATTCTACGAGCAGTACTTC.